This T cell receptor (beta chain) was identified during a study of T cell changes during pregnancy in multiple sclerosis. V was trimmed by 5 bases and J by 1 base, leaving 11 bases between them. Germline CDR1 is SGHTA and CDR2 is FQGNSA. The CDR3 covers 15 residues. Produced via immunoSEQ multiplex PCR; TCRdb's table is partial and in-frame only. Among approximately 70,000 clones listed, approximately 90% were seen once. V and J are TRBV7-2 and TRBJ2-2, with TRBD2 as a possible D gene (5 bases). The sequence was collected from a female donor in good health, enrolled as a control in a pregnancy study. Sample: peripheral blood, taken in the first trimester of pregnancy. DNA for the CDR3: TGTGCCAGCAGCCTGGTAGGGAGGAACACCGGGGAGCTGTTTTTT. This sequence encodes CASSLVGRNTGELFF.